One and the same sample provided the 7 T cell receptor beta chains below, sequenced in a study of blood T cell repertoires in COVID-19. TCRdb's copy holds only in-frame clones and misses some; the assay was immunoSEQ multiplex PCR. This sample has 180,000 or so clones, with 90% found just once. Sequenced input: peripheral blood. Receptors were obtained from a man aged 50 to 60 with acute or convalescent COVID-19.

This clone was observed a handful of times. The chain uses TRBV5-6 and TRBJ2-2; 8 positions agree with TRBD2. Trimming removed 5 bases from V and 5 bases from J; junction bases left unmatched: 8. CDR1 and CDR2 from the germline V gene are SGHDT and YYEEEE. This CDR3 region has 15 residues. CDR3 in DNA: TGTGCCAGCAGACGACTAGCGCCCGGGACCGGGGAGCTGTTTTTT. Amino acids: CASRRLAPGTGELFF.

The genes are TRBV6-6 and TRBJ2-1; maybe TRBD1 (6 bases). The germline CDR1 and CDR2 sequences are MNHNY and SVGAGI (reference sequence). With 7 bases removed from V and 2 bases from J, the gap between germline ends came to 18 bases. This CDR3 has 16 amino acids. The CDR3 sequence: CASTPPTGPTYNEQFF. As DNA, the CDR3 is TGTGCCAGCACCCCCCCCACAGGGCCCACCTACAATGAGCAGTTCTTC.

The V call is TRBV30, the J call TRBJ2-3; TRBD2 matches 7 bases. V lost 1 base and J lost 4; bases outside the gene matches: 5. In germline, CDR1 is GTSNPN, CDR2 SVGIG (reference sequence). The CDR3 totals 14 residues. The CDR3 bases are TGTGCCTGGAGTGAGGCGGGAGTCCCAGATACGCAGTATTTT. Translation gives CAWSEAGVPDTQYF.

The chain combines TRBV7-9 with TRBJ2-1; 7 bases are a match to TRBD2. This CDR3 contains 16 residues. The germline gives CDR1 SEHNR, CDR2 FQNEAQ (reference sequence). The J segment lost 6 bases and the V segment lost 5 bases, leaving 13 bases of the junction unmatched. CDR3 loop: CASSSPQREEGNEQFF. CDR3 DNA sequence: TGTGCCAGCAGCAGTCCCCAGCGGGAAGAGGGCAATGAGCAGTTCTTC.

This chain links TRBV5-6 with TRBJ2-7; 10 bases map to TRBD1. CDR3 length: 16 residues. J was trimmed by 2 bases and V by 4 bases; bases with no gene match: 9. Germline V gene sequence: CDR1 SGHDT, CDR2 YYEEEE. The CDR3 region has the DNA TGTGCCAGCAGCAGCCCGGGACAGGGGACCCCCTACGAGCAGTACGTC. This codes for CASSSPGQGTPYEQYV.

The rearrangement joins TRBV28 to TRBJ2-1; perhaps TRBD1 as D (6 bases). Germline assignment: CDR1 MDHEN and CDR2 SYDVKM. The CDR3 runs 15 residues. V was shortened by 3 bases and J by 2 bases, with 11 bases between the two germline ends. The CDR3 nucleotides read TGTGCCAGCAGTTTTGGGGGCTCAACCTACAATGAGCAGTTCTTC. Its translation is CASSFGGSTYNEQFF.

The chain carries TRBV18 and TRBJ2-7, with D perhaps matching TRBD2 (7 bases). The V end lost 3 bases, the J end lost 6 bases, and 15 bases lay between the germline ends. The CDR3 has 14 residues. Germline-derived CDR1 and CDR2 are KGHSH and LQKENI. CDR3 in amino acids: CASSPLRGGGEQYF. In DNA, the CDR3 is TGTGCCAGCTCACCCCTAAGGGGAGGGGGCGAGCAGTACTTC.